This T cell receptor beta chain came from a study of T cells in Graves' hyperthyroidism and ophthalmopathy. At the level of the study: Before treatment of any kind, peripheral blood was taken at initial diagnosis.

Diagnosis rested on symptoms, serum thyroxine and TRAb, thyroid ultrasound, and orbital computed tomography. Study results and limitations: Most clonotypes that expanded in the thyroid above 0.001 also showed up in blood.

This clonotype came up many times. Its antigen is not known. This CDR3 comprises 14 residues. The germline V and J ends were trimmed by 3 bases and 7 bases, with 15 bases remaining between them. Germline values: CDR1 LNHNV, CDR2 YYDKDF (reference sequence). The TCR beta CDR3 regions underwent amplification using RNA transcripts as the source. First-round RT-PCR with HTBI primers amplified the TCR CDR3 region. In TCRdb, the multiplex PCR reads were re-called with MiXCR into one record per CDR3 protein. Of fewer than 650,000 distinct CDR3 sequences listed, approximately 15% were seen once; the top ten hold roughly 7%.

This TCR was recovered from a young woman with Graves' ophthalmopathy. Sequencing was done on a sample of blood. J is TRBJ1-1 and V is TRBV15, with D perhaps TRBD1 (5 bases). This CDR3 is CATSSLRDGLEAFF. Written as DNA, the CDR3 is TGTGCCACCAGCAGCCTAAGGGACGGTCTTGAAGCTTTCTTT. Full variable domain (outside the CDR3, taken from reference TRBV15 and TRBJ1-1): DAMVIQNPRYQVTQFGKPVTLSCSQTLNHNVMYWYQQKSSQAPKLLFHYYDKDFNNEADTPDNFQSRRPNTSFCFLDIRSPGLGDTAMYLCATSSLRDGLEAFFGQGTRLTVV.